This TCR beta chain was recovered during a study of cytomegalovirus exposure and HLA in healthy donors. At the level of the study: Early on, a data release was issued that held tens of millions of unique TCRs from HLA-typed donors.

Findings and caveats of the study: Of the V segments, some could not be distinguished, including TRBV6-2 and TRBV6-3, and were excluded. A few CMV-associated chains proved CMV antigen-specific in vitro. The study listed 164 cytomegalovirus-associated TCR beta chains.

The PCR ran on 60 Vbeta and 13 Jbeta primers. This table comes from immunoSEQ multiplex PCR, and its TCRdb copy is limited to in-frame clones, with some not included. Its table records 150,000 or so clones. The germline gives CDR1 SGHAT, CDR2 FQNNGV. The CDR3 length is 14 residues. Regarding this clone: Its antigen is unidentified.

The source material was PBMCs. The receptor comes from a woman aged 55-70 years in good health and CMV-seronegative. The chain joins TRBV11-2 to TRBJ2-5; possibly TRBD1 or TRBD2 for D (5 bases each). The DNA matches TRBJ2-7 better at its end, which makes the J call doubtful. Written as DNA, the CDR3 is TGTGCCAGCAGCTTGCGAGGGGACTCCTACGAGCAGTACTTC. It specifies CASSLRGDSYEQYF.